Shown below are 21 T cell receptor beta chains from a single sample sequenced in a study of tissue T cells after allogeneic stem cell transplantation. Here immunoSEQ multiplex PCR was the method, and the copy in TCRdb shows in-frame clones only, minus some. Here the sample spans about 450 clones, more than 65% being singletons. This sample comprised skin, obtained at autopsy. The receptors originated from a female patient between 18 and 50 years old with steroid-refractory graft-versus-host disease after an allogeneic stem cell transplant. The graft donor may account for some of the T cells.

V gene TRBV10-2 combines with J gene TRBJ2-5; 15 bases agree with TRBD2. CDR1 and CDR2 (germline): WSHSY, SAAADI. J lost 4 bases, V lost 1 base, and 1 base had no gene match. This CDR3 has 16 residues. CDR3 sequence: CASSEWTSGRGETQYF. The CDR3 DNA reads as TGCGCCAGCAGTGAGTGGACTAGCGGGAGGGGAGAGACCCAGTACTTC.

The chain carries TRBV4-1 and TRBJ1-1, with D perhaps matching TRBD1 (5 bases). Trimming left V 0 bases short and J 1 base short, with 15 bases between. The V gene's germline CDR1 is MGHRA and CDR2 YSYEKL. The CDR3 is 17 residues long. The CDR3 DNA reads TGCGCCAGCAGCCAAGAAGGGGTGGGGTGGACGAACACTGAAGCTTTCTTT. Its translation is CASSQEGVGWTNTEAFF.

This rearrangement joins TRBV7-8 to TRBJ1-2; TRBD1 agrees at 7 bases. After removal of 5 bases from V and 2 bases from J, the junction contained 2 bases not matched to a gene. CDR3 size: 13 residues. Germline V gene data show CDR1 as SGHVS and CDR2 as FQNEAQ. This CDR3 is CASSGTVNYGYTF. The DNA of the CDR3 is TGTGCCAGCAGCGGGACAGTCAACTATGGCTACACCTTC.

The chain couples TRBV19 to TRBJ2-7, with 8 positions matching TRBD2. Germline loops: CDR1 LNHDA, CDR2 SQIVND (reference sequence). The CDR3 has 14 amino acids. V shed 5 bases, J shed 7 bases, and the junction held 10 bases outside the gene matches. CDR3 bases: TGTGCCAGTAGTTTCAGCGGGGGCACGTGGGAGCAGTACTTC. Residues: CASSFSGGTWEQYF.

In its sample, this clone was seen a few times. The J gene is TRBJ1-1, the V gene TRBV4-1; D uncertain. Germline V gene lookup returns CDR1 MGHRA and CDR2 YSYEKL. CDR3 size: 14 residues. Trimming removed 0 bases at V and 1 base at J, with 6 bases between. In nucleotides, the CDR3 is TGCGCCAGCAGCCAAGATAAACAGAACACTGAAGCTTTCTTT. Translating gives CASSQDKQNTEAFF.

This clone appeared a single time. The rearrangement links TRBV7-7 to TRBJ2-3; the match to TRBD2 covers 10 bases. This CDR3 is built from 16 residues. CDR1 SSHAT and CDR2 FNYEAQ come from the germline V gene (reference sequence). V lost 3 bases and J lost 4; bases outside the gene matches: 7. In DNA, the CDR3 is TGTGCCAGCAGCTTGGGTAGCGGGGGGTACGCAGATACGCAGTATTTT. Translating it yields CASSLGSGGYADTQYF.

The chain couples TRBV7-9 to TRBJ1-1; no reliable D call. Trimming took off 3 bases at V and 0 bases at J, with 8 bases between the two ends. This CDR3 contains 14 residues. Germline values: CDR1 SEHNR, CDR2 FQNEAQ (reference sequence). CDR3 residues: CASSFLSVNTEAFF. Here the CDR3 DNA reads TGTGCCAGCAGCTTCTTATCTGTGAACACTGAAGCTTTCTTT.

The CDR3 loop is CASKRTGGSYNEQFF. In DNA, the CDR3 is TGTGCCAGTAAAAGGACAGGGGGCTCCTACAATGAGCAGTTCTTC. The chain combines TRBV19 with TRBJ2-1; TRBD1 matches 10 bases. The V gene's germline CDR1 is LNHDA and CDR2 SQIVND (reference sequence). There are 15 residues in the CDR3. The trim removed 7 bases at V and 0 bases at J, leaving 3 bases unmatched.

The J gene is TRBJ2-1, the V gene TRBV27; D is perhaps TRBD2 (5 bases). Germline lookup yields CDR1 MNHEY and CDR2 SMNVEV (reference sequence). Between the trimmed V and J ends, which lost 0 bases and 8 bases, there was a span of 11 bases. The CDR3 is 14 amino acids. This chain's CDR3 is CASSLSAGYDEQFF. As DNA, the CDR3 is TGTGCCAGCAGTTTATCCGCGGGTTACGATGAGCAGTTCTTC.

The CDR3 region has the DNA TGTGCCAGCAACGCGGGGCTGTATAAAGCTTTCTTT. Translation gives CASNAGLYKAFF. V and J are TRBV12-3 or TRBV12-4 and TRBJ1-1; the D gene is possibly TRBD1 (5 bases). V was shortened by 7 bases and J by 9 bases, with 15 bases between the two germline ends. The CDR3 is made up of 12 amino acids.

The chain links TRBV29-1 to TRBJ1-2; no definite D call. The V gene's germline CDR1 is SQVTM and CDR2 ANQGSEA. This CDR3 has 13 amino acids. The ends were cut back, 4 bases at V and 0 bases at J, with 9 bases in the middle. The CDR3, as DNA: TGCAGCGTTGGATACAGAGCTAACTATGGCTACACCTTC. The encoded protein is CSVGYRANYGYTF. The full variable domain, with the rest looked up from reference TRBV29-1 and TRBJ1-2, is SAVISQKPSRDICQRGTSLTIQCQVDSQVTMMFWYRQQPGQSLTLIATANQGSEATYESGFVIDKFPISRPNLTFSTLTVSNMSPEDSSIYLCSVGYRANYGYTFGSGTRLTVV.

The chain carries TRBV7-2 and TRBJ2-6, with D hard to call. CDR3 length: 15 residues. V dropped 6 bases and J dropped 1 base, with 10 bases sitting between them. Per the germline V gene, CDR1 is SGHTA and CDR2 is FQGNSA. In DNA form, the CDR3 reads TGTGCCAGCAGTTCCGGGCCGTCTGGGGCCAACGTCCTGACTTTC. Protein: CASSSGPSGANVLTF.

This sequence joins TRBV10-2 and TRBJ1-2, with TRBD1 matching 8 bases. This CDR3 has 13 amino acids. V was pared by 10 bases and J by 7 bases, with 11 bases of the junction left unmatched. From germline, CDR1 is WSHSY and CDR2 SAAADI. As DNA, the CDR3 is TGCGCCACCCGGATGGGACAGGCTCTTGGCTACACCTTC. It yields the protein CATRMGQALGYTF.

The V call is TRBV5-1, the J call TRBJ2-2; 9 nucleotides agree with TRBD2. Trimming removed 4 bases from V and 3 bases from J; junction bases left unmatched: 16. This CDR3 region has 19 residues. Germline V gives CDR1 SGHRS, CDR2 YFSETQ. The CDR3: CASSRRGVAGVGDTGELFF. The DNA of the CDR3 is TGCGCCAGCAGCCGGCGAGGGGTAGCGGGAGTAGGGGACACCGGGGAGCTGTTTTTT.

The chain joins TRBV27 to TRBJ2-4; TRBD2 agrees at 9 bases. CDR1 is MNHEY and CDR2 is SMNVEV in the germline V gene (reference sequence). After removal of 10 bases from V and 0 bases from J, the junction contained 16 bases not matched to a gene. The CDR3 loop spans 18 amino acids. The CDR3 coding sequence is TGTGCCACTCAGGGTCCTAGCGGGACCTATCTAGCCAAAAACATTCAGTACTTC. This translates into CATQGPSGTYLAKNIQYF.

The chain has TRBV24-1 and TRBJ2-1; the D call may be TRBD1 or TRBD2 (7 bases each). Germline V CDR1 and CDR2: KGHDR, SFDVKD. This CDR3 has 13 residues. The ends were cut back, 5 bases at V and 8 bases at J, with 12 bases in the middle. The CDR3, as DNA: TGTGCCACCAGTGGGGGAGGGGGCCATGAGCAGTTCTTC. It codes for CATSGGGGHEQFF.

The genes are TRBV19 and TRBJ2-5, with no clear D. Between the trimmed V and J ends, which lost 3 bases and 2 bases, there was a span of 10 bases. There are 14 residues in the CDR3. The germline CDR1 and CDR2 sequences are LNHDA and SQIVND (reference sequence). This CDR3 is CASSMGGVQETQYF. The CDR3 nucleotides are TGTGCCAGTAGTATGGGTGGGGTTCAAGAGACCCAGTACTTC. Looking up the rest from reference TRBV19 and TRBJ2-5 gives the full variable domain: DGGITQSPKYLFRKEGQNVTLSCEQNLNHDAMYWYRQDPGQGLRLIYYSQIVNDFQKGDIAEGYSVSREKKESFPLTVTSAQKNPTAFYLCASSMGGVQETQYFGPGTRLLVL.

CDR3 sequence: CASSRGYPISTSNSPLHF. CDR3 coding DNA: TGTGCCAGCAGCCGTGGCTATCCCATTTCTACATCTAATTCACCCCTCCACTTT. The rearrangement joins TRBV3-1 (or the pseudogene TRBV3-2) to TRBJ1-6; D gene uncertain. V dropped 4 bases and J dropped 6 bases, with 22 bases sitting between them. Germline V gene data show CDR1 as LGHDT and CDR2 as YNNKEL (reference sequence). This CDR3 is built from 18 residues.

The chain recombines TRBV24-1 with TRBJ2-7; 8 positions agree with TRBD1. With V trimmed by 3 bases and J by 2 bases, 5 bases remained unmatched. The CDR3 runs to 15 residues. Looked up from germline, CDR1 is KGHDR and CDR2 is SFDVKD. Written as DNA, the CDR3 is TGTGCCACCAGTGATCGGACAGGGAACCCCTACGAGCAGTACTTC. This encodes CATSDRTGNPYEQYF.

The chain employs TRBV5-1 and TRBJ1-4; no clear D. The CDR3 runs to 13 residues. CDR1 is SGHRS, CDR2 YFSETQ, per germline. The V gene lost 4 bases and the J gene lost 5 bases, with 9 bases spanning the gap. CDR3 amino acids: CASSLRINEKLFF. For the CDR3, the DNA is TGCGCCAGCAGCCTCAGGATAAATGAAAAACTGTTTTTT.

The V and J genes are TRBV19 and TRBJ2-1, with D possibly matching TRBD1 (6 bases). The CDR3 consists of 15 residues. The V gene lost 1 base and the J gene lost 3 bases, with 10 bases spanning the gap. CDR1 and CDR2 from the germline V gene are LNHDA and SQIVND (reference sequence). The DNA of the CDR3 is TGTGCCAGTAGTATAGGGACAGCATTCTACAATGAGCAGTTCTTC. This encodes CASSIGTAFYNEQFF.